The present entry profiles one T cell receptor beta chain with its context. Its cognate antigen is unknown. The sample originates from a study of cytomegalovirus exposure and HLA in healthy donors. This CDR3 has 15 residues. Trimming cost V 4 bases and J 10 bases, with 17 bases left between them. Germline V gives CDR1 SNHLY, CDR2 FYNNEI. Use of 60 Vbeta and 13 Jbeta primers characterized the PCR. TCRdb's copy holds only in-frame clones and misses some; the assay was immunoSEQ multiplex PCR. Of 150,000 to 200,000 clones in the sample, approximately 79% were seen once. Overall study findings and caveats: As a later analysis revealed, the rate of TCR association differed by HLA locus, with DRB1 most and HLA-C fewest. There were reportedly fewer N-insertions in an Asian-associated ancestry cluster than the roughly 670-donor mean, in a later analysis.

Sequencing was carried out using PBMCs. This TCR was sampled from a woman aged 45 to 65 in good health and CMV-seropositive. J is TRBJ1-6 and V is TRBV2, with TRBD1 as a possible D gene (5 bases). In DNA form, the CDR3 reads TGTGCCAGCAGTGTATATCAGGGAAAGGAATCACCCCTCCACTTT. Translation gives CASSVYQGKESPLHF.